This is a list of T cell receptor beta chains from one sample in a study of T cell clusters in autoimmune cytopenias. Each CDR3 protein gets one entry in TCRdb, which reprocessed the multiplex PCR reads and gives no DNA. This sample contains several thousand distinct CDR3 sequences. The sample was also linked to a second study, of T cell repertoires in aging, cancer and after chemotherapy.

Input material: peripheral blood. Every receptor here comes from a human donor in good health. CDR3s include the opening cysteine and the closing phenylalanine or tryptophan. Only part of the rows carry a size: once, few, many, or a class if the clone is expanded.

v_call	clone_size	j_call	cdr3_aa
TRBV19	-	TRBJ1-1	CASSLGDTEAFF
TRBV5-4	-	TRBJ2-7	CASSLVGDLYEQYF
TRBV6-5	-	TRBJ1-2	CASRETGASGGYTF
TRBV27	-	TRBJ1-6	CASSLRSPDRGSSPLHF
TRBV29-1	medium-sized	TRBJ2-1	CSVATGGNEQFF
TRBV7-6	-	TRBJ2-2	CASSGPVRTGELFF
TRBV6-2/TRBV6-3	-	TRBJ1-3	CASSEGSGPGNTIYF
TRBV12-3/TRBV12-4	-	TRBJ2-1	CASIEDRATDEQFF
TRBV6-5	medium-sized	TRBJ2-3	CASTRGLSTDTQYF
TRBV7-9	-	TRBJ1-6	CASRGDGAQGSPLHF
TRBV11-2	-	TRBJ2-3	CASSSSGSTQYF
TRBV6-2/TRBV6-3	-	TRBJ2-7	CASYEVGVTYEQYF
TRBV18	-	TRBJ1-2	CASSPNDSNYGYTF
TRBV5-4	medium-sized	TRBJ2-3	CASSLGAVSTDTQYF
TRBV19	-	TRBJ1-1	CASSIDLPGSEAFF
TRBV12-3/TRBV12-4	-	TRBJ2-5	CASSFGLAPHQETQYF
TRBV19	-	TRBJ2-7	CASSGDSPYEQYF
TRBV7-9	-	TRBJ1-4	CASSPIPGAPNEKLFF
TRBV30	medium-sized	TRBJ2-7	CAWRRYGVSEQYF
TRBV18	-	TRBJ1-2	CASSSGWNYGYTF
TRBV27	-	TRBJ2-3	CASSYGLASTDTQYF
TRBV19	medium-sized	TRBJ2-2	CASRPGQYTGELFF
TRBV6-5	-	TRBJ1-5	CASSGGQGAQPQHF
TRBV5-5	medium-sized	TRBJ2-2	CASSLVGQGRTGELFF
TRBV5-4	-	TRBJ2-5	CASSLLLGETQYF
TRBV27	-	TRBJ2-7	CASSDSGGAYEQYF
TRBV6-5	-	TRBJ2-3	CASSPRRVRDTQYF
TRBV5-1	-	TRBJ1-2	CASSFGGRGYTF
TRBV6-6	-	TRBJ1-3	CASSYSHSHSGNTIYF
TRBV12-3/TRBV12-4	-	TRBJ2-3	CASTLLAGGRDTQYF
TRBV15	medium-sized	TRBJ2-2	CATSRDPTSGSLGELFF
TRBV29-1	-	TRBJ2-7	CSVEGGSGSLYEQYF
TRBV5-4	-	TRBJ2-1	CASSSLLAGPSYNEQFF
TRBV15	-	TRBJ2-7	CATSRVGTVTRQYF
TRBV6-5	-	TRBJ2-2	CASSGWTGELFF
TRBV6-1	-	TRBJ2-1	CASSETLDEQFF
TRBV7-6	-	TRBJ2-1	CASSLTSQDTFF
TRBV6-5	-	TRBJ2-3	CASTTGTGPTDTQYF
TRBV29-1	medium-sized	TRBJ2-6	CSVLRESAGANVLTF
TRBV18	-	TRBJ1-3	CASSPPQGSTGNTIYF
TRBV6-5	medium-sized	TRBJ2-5	CASTRGGGTQETQYF
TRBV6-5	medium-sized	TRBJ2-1	CASRAPGTLYNEQFF
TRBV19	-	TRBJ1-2	CASSNHRGPRGYTF
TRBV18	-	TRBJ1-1	CASSPSVGLGTEAFF
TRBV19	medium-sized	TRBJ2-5	CASSIIGREEETQYF
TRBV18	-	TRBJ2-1	CASSPADKRLGQFVTYNEQFF
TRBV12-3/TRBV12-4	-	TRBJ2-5	CASSLVAGSKETQYF
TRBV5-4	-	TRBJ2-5	CASSGGGDRETQYF
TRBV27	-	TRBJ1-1	CASSPKLVGMWNTEAFF
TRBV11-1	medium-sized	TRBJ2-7	CASSLRTSLTYEQYF
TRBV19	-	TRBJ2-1	CASTSQWGGGQYNEQFF
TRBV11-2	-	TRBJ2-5	CASSYSGSAPVETQYF
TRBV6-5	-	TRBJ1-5	CASSGQVNQPQHF
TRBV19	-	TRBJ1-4	CASSIGGATNEKLFF
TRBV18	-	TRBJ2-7	CASSPGGSSYEQYF
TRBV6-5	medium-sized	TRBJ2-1	CASSRGTSGGSEQFF
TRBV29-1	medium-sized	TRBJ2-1	CSVEIRVYRDSYNEQFF